Reported below is one T cell receptor beta chain. The record originates from a study of Graves' ophthalmopathy and Graves' hyperthyroidism. Study background: At the time of initial diagnosis and before any treatment, peripheral blood was collected.

RNA transcripts yielded amplified TCR beta CDR3 regions. HTBI-primed RT-PCR formed the first round, and a multiplex PCR formed the second. TCRdb used MiXCR to reprocess the multiplex PCR reads, holding one entry per CDR3 protein. The sample has about 740,000 distinct CDR3 sequences, 40% seen once; the top ten hold 44%. The germline CDR1 and CDR2 sequences are SQVTM and ANQGSEA. Trimming pared 7 bases from V and 3 bases from J, leaving 28 bases between. This CDR3 region has 18 residues. The TCR was taken from an adult man with Graves' ophthalmopathy. The sequencing sample was made of peripheral blood. The rearrangement uses TRBV29-1 and TRBJ1-5; tentative D call: TRBD1 (5 bases). For the CDR3, the DNA is TGCAGCGCCACCCTCTTGGCAGGAATAGGACACATCAATCAGCCCCAGCATTTT. Translating it yields CSATLLAGIGHINQPQHF.